This T cell receptor beta chain was sequenced for a study of T cell repertoires in cytomegalovirus infection. On the study more broadly: Public TCR beta signatures indicated both CMV infection and matching HLA type.

A single record per CDR3 protein comes from TCRdb applying MiXCR to the reads. The sample carries about 830,000 distinct CDR3 sequences, approximately 32% recorded once. V lost 2 bases to trimming and J lost 3 bases; unmatched junction nucleotides: 4. From germline, CDR1 is DFQATT and CDR2 SNEGSKA (reference sequence). The CDR3 contains 14 residues. This clonotype was observed many times. Its antigen is still unknown. The sequence came from a human donor in good health (CMV status not recorded). Some clones in this sample may be carry-over from other donors' samples. The chain uses TRBV20-1 and TRBJ2-1; 7 nucleotides line up with TRBD2. The input for sequencing was cultured CD8+ T cells from PBMCs, taken from culture after CMV antigen stimulation. CDR3: CSARLAENYNEQFF. The CDR3 DNA reads TGCAGTGCTAGACTAGCGGAAAACTACAATGAGCAGTTCTTC.